These 10 T cell receptor beta chains were all obtained from the same sample, sequenced in a study of T cell responses to AZD1222 COVID-19 vaccine. TCRdb keeps only in-frame clones here, not all; method: immunoSEQ multiplex PCR. The sample lists under 150,000 clones; about 91% were seen once. The source material was peripheral blood, sampled on day 0 of AZD1222 vaccination. The receptors derive from an adult in good health.

V usage is TRBV4-3 and J usage is TRBJ2-5; 9 positions match TRBD2. The CDR3 totals 15 residues. Germline CDR1 reads LGHNA; CDR2 reads YSLEER. Losses at the gene ends were 0 bases for V and 6 bases for J; bases not matched to a gene: 5. The CDR3 spells CASSQESGRYKTQYF. As DNA, the CDR3 is TGCGCCAGCAGCCAAGAGAGCGGGAGGTATAAGACCCAGTACTTC.

This chain's CDR3 is CASSEYPGTTNEQFF. CDR3 DNA sequence: TGTGCCAGCAGTGAATACCCCGGGACTACTAATGAGCAGTTCTTC. The chain uses TRBV25-1 and TRBJ2-1; 7 bases map to TRBD2. The CDR3 loop spans 15 amino acids. The junction had 6 bases not matched to a gene; V was cut back by 0 bases and J by 7 bases. In germline, CDR1 is MGHDK, CDR2 SYGVNS.

Regarding this clone: Compared with germline, one end of the junction differs, possibly owing to a read error. The chain recombines TRBV9 with TRBJ1-5, with 10 bases matching TRBD1. The CDR3 length is 14 residues. Germline CDR1 reads SGDLS; CDR2 reads YYNGEE. The CDR3 DNA reads as TGTGCCAGCAGCGCAGGTTCCGGGGGACAGGGGATGGCATTT. This sequence encodes CASSAGSGGQGMAF. Together with reference TRBV9 and TRBJ1-5, the CDR3 gives the full variable domain: DSGVTQTPKHLITATGQRVTLRCSPRSGDLSVYWYQQSLDQGLQFLIQYYNGEERAKGNILERFSAQQFPDLHSELNLSSLELGDSALYFCASSAGSGGQGMAFGDGTRLSIL.

The chain combines TRBV7-7 with TRBJ2-1; D not resolved. Germline V gives CDR1 SSHAT, CDR2 FNYEAQ (reference sequence). The CDR3 consists of 16 residues. Trimming shortened V by 2 bases and J by 4 bases, and 15 bases separated the two germline ends. The CDR3 region is CASSLRSESSYNEQFF. CDR3 coding DNA: TGTGCCAGCAGCTTACGGTCGGAGTCCTCATACAATGAGCAGTTCTTC. Drawing the rest from reference TRBV7-7 and TRBJ2-1, the complete variable domain is GAGVSQSPRYKVTKRGQDVTLRCDPISSHATLYWYQQALGQGPEFLTYFNYEAQPDKSGLPSDRFSAERPEGSISTLTIQRTEQRDSAMYRCASSLRSESSYNEQFFGPGTRLTVL.

The chain couples TRBV5-5 to TRBJ2-1; the D gene is possibly TRBD2 (5 bases). CDR1 SGHKS and CDR2 YYEKEE come from the germline V gene (reference sequence). CDR3 size: 13 residues. The V end lost 0 bases, the J end lost 9 bases, and 10 bases lay between the germline ends. This chain's CDR3 is CASSLAPAGEQFF. DNA for the CDR3: TGTGCCAGCAGCTTGGCCCCGGCGGGTGAGCAGTTCTTC.

V and J are TRBV12-3 or TRBV12-4 and TRBJ1-5; 8 positions match TRBD1. This CDR3 is built from 13 residues. Losses at the gene ends were 5 bases for V and 4 bases for J; bases not matched to a gene: 1. The CDR3 DNA is TGTGCCAGCAGTGACAGGGGAAATCAGCCCCAGCATTTT. Encoded protein: CASSDRGNQPQHF.

J is TRBJ1-1 and V is TRBV6-5; 7 positions agree with TRBD1. V lost 6 bases to trimming and J lost 7 bases; unmatched junction nucleotides: 2. Germline loops: CDR1 MNHEY, CDR2 SVGAGI. The CDR3 has 11 amino acids. Here the CDR3 reads CASSDRVEAFF. The DNA of the CDR3 is TGTGCCAGCAGCGACAGGGTTGAAGCTTTCTTT.

Points on this clone: The junction does not match germline at one end; this may be a read error. CDR3 sequence reads: CASTLRVAGVDEQFF. In DNA form, the CDR3 reads TGTGCCAGCACCTTGAGAGTAGCGGGAGTAGATGAGCAGTTCTTC. The chain joins TRBV5-5 to TRBJ2-1, with 9 bases matching TRBD2. The germline V gene encodes CDR1 SGHKS and CDR2 YYEKEE (reference sequence). This CDR3 comprises 15 residues.

The chain employs TRBV4-3 and TRBJ2-2; 9 bases align to TRBD1. The length of the CDR3 is 15 residues. From germline, CDR1 is LGHNA and CDR2 YSLEER. Trimming took 4 bases from V and 6 from J; bases not matched to a gene: 6. The CDR3 DNA is TGCGCCAGCAGCCCCTTGACAGGGGGGCCCGGGGAGCTGTTTTTT. This translates into CASSPLTGGPGELFF.

V is TRBV9 and J is TRBJ2-2; TRBD2 is a possible D gene (6 bases). The CDR3 spans 15 residues. V was trimmed by 4 bases and J by 4 bases, leaving 14 bases between them. Germline V lookup: CDR1 SGDLS, CDR2 YYNGEE. The CDR3 sequence: CASSRRETSTGELFF. The CDR3 DNA sequence: TGTGCCAGCAGCCGGAGGGAGACAAGCACCGGGGAGCTGTTTTTT.